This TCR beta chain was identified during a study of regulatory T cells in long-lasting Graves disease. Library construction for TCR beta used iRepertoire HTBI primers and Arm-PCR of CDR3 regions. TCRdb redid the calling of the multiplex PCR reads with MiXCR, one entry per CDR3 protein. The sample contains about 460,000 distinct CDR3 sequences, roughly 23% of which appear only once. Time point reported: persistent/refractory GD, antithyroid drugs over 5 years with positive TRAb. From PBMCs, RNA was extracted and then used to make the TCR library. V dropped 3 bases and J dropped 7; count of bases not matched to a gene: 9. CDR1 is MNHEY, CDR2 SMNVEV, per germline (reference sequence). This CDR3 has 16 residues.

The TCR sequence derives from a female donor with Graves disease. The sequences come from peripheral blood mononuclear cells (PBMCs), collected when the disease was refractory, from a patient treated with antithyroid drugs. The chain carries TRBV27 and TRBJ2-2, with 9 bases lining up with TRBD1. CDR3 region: CASSFMYRGRVGELFF. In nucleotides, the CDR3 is TGTGCCAGCAGTTTTATGTACAGGGGGCGGGTCGGGGAGCTGTTTTTT.